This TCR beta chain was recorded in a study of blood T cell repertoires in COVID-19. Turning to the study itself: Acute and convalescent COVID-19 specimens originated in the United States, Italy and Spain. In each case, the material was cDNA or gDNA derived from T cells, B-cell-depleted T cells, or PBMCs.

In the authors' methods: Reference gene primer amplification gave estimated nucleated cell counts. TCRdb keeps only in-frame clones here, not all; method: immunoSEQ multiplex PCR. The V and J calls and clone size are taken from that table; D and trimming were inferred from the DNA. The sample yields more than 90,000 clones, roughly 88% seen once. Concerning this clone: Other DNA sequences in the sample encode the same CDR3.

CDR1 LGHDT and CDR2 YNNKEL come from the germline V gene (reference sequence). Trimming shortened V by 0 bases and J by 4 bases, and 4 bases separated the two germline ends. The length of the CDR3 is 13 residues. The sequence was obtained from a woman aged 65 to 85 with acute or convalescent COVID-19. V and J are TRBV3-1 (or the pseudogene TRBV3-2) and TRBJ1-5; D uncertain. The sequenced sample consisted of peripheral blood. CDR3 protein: CASSQDLNQPQHF. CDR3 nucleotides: TGTGCCAGCAGCCAAGACCTTAATCAGCCCCAGCATTTT.